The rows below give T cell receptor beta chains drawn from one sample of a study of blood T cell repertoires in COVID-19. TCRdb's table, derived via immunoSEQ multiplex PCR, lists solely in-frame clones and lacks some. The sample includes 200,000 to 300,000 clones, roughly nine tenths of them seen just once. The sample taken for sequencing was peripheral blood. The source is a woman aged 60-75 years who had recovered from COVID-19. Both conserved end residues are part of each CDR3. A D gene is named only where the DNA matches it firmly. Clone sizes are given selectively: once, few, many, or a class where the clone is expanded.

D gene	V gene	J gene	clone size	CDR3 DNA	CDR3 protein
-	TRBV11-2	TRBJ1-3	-	TGTGCCAGCAGCCAAAGAGTACAGAGCTCTGGAAACACCATATATTTT	CASSQRVQSSGNTIYF
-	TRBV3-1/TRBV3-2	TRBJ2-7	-	TGTGCCAGCCTGGCGGGGCGTCAGAGAACCTACGAGCAGTACTTC	CASLAGRQRTYEQYF
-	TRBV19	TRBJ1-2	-	TGTGCCAGTAGTATCACCGGTCGGAACTATGGCTACACCTTC	CASSITGRNYGYTF
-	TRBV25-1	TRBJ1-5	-	TGTGCCAGCAGGGCCGAAAATCAGCCCCAGCATTTT	CASRAENQPQHF
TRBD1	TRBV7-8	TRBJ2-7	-	TGTGCCAGCAGCTTAGATCGGGACAGACACTACGAGCAGTACTTC	CASSLDRDRHYEQYF
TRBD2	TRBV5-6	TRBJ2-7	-	TGTGCCAGCAGCTCAGCCCAGCGGGGCCACCCTTCCAAGGCCTACGAGCAGTACTTC	CASSSAQRGHPSKAYEQYF
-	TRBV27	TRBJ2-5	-	TGTGCCAGCAGTGCAGGGAATGGCGAGACCCAGTACTTC	CASSAGNGETQYF
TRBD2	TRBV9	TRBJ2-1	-	TGTGCCAGCAGCCCCAGCGCCGGGGGGAGGAATGAGCAGTTCTTC	CASSPSAGGRNEQFF
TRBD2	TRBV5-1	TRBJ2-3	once	TGCGCCAGCAGCACAGGACTAGCGGGGGGGCCAAGAGATACGCAGTATTTT	CASSTGLAGGPRDTQYF
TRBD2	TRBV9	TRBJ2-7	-	TGTGCCAGCAGCCCGGGGGGGTCCACCTACGAGCAGTACTTC	CASSPGGSTYEQYF
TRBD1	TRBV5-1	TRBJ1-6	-	TGCGCCAGCAGCTTGGGTATAGGACAGGGTGGGTCACCCCTCCACTTT	CASSLGIGQGGSPLHF
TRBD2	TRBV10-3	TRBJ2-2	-	TGTGCCATCAGTCTTAGCGGGGGGGCCGGGGAGCTGTTTTTT	CAISLSGGAGELFF
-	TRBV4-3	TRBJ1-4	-	TGCGCCAGCAGCCAAGATAGGAGGGGTACTAATGAAAAACTGTTTTTT	CASSQDRRGTNEKLFF
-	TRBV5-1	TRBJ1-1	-	TGCGCCAGCAGCTGGGCCGAAGGGGTGAACACTGAAGCTTTCTTT	CASSWAEGVNTEAFF
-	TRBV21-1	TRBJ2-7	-	TGTGCCAGCAGCCCCCCGGACTCTGATCACTACGAGCAGTACTTC	CASSPPDSDHYEQYF
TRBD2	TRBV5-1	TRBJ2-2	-	TGCGCCAGCAGCTTGGTCCCTAGCGGGGGTTCGGGGACCGGGGAGCTGTTTTTT	CASSLVPSGGSGTGELFF
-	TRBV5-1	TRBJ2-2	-	TGCGCCAGCAGCTTGGGTGGGAGCACCGGGGAGCTGTTTTTT	CASSLGGSTGELFF